Listed here are 10 T cell receptor beta chains from one sample, sequenced in a study of cytomegalovirus exposure and HLA in healthy donors (dated by TCRdb to the late 2010s). The library was prepared using the immunoSEQ multiplex PCR assay. For the multiplex PCR, a mixture combining 60 forward primers for TCR Vbeta segments and 13 reverse primers for TCR Jbeta segments was used. TCRdb took this table from immuneACCESS and kept in-frame rearrangements with V and J called. Such tables lack part of the clones; where checked against another copy, unresolved V genes explain under half of the gap, and the rest is unexplained. Recorded for this sample are some 200,000 clones; 62% of them occurred a single time. The ten largest clones take up less than 3% of the sample. The sample comprised PBMCs. These TCRs come from a man in his forties in good health and CMV-seronegative.

This sequence joins TRBV27 and TRBJ2-1; D is possibly TRBD1 (6 bases). Germline CDR1 reads MNHEY; CDR2 reads SMNVEV (reference sequence). The germline V and J ends were trimmed by 7 bases and 0 bases, with 13 bases remaining between them. This CDR3 has 15 amino acids. The CDR3 sequence: CASNRVGGSYNEQFF. In DNA, the CDR3 is TGTGCCAGCAACAGGGTAGGCGGCTCCTACAATGAGCAGTTCTTC.

The chain combines TRBV4-3 with TRBJ2-1, with a tentative D call TRBD1 (6 bases). V was trimmed by 0 bases and J by 3 bases, leaving 9 bases between them. The CDR3 spans 15 residues. Germline lookup yields CDR1 LGHNA and CDR2 YSLEER. The CDR3 DNA reads TGCGCCAGCAGCCAAGATAAGGACAGCTACAATGAGCAGTTCTTC. The encoded protein is CASSQDKDSYNEQFF.

The chain links TRBV28 to TRBJ2-5, with 9 bases that match TRBD1. Germline CDR1 is MDHEN and CDR2 is SYDVKM. J was trimmed by 5 bases and V by 5 bases; bases with no gene match: 12. There are 16 residues in the CDR3. The CDR3 reads CASSTLDRGGGETQYF. The CDR3 DNA sequence: TGTGCCAGCAGTACCTTGGACAGGGGAGGTGGGGAGACCCAGTACTTC.

The chain carries TRBV19 and TRBJ2-2; the match to TRBD2 covers 9 bases. The CDR3 length is 14 residues. Germline CDR1 LNHDA, CDR2 SQIVND (reference sequence). Trimming at V came to 8 bases and at J to 2 bases, leaving 3 bases not matched to a gene. The CDR3 is CASGAGGNTGELFF. CDR3 DNA: TGTGCCAGTGGAGCGGGGGGAAACACCGGGGAGCTGTTTTTT.

This rearrangement joins TRBV11-2 to TRBJ2-3; D gene uncertain. Trimming stripped 0 bases from V and 9 bases from J, with 25 bases between. This CDR3 contains 18 residues. CDR1 and CDR2 from the germline V gene are SGHAT and FQNNGV. The CDR3 spells CASSLDLGVGEIHGTQYF. As DNA, the CDR3 is TGTGCCAGCAGCTTAGATCTCGGAGTAGGCGAGATCCATGGGACGCAGTATTTT. Filled out from reference TRBV11-2 and TRBJ2-3, the complete variable domain reads EAGVAQSPRYKIIEKRQSVAFWCNPISGHATLYWYQQILGQGPKLLIQFQNNGVVDDSQLPKDRFSAERLKGVDSTLKIQPAKLEDSAVYLCASSLDLGVGEIHGTQYFGPGTRLTVL.

This chain connects TRBV5-1 to TRBJ2-5, with D maybe TRBD2 (6 bases). Trimming took off 4 bases at V and 11 bases at J, with 15 bases between the two ends. There are 12 residues in the CDR3. Looked up from germline, CDR1 is SGHRS and CDR2 is YFSETQ. Here the CDR3 reads CASSNRLVEQYF. The CDR3 coding sequence is TGCGCCAGCAGCAATCGACTAGTTGAGCAGTACTTC.

This chain connects TRBV15 to TRBJ2-5; TRBD2 is a possible D gene (7 bases). This CDR3 has 16 residues. CDR1 is LNHNV and CDR2 is YYDKDF in the germline V gene (reference sequence). The V end was cut by 1 base, the J end by 5 bases, with 17 bases between. In nucleotides, the CDR3 is TGTGCCACCAGCAGAGGAGAGGGGGGGCTGGGGGAGACCCAGTACTTC. Translated: CATSRGEGGLGETQYF.

CDR3 nucleotide sequence: TGTGCCAGCAGACCCTGGGGGGGCCTGAACACTGAAGCTTTCTTT. It is translated as CASRPWGGLNTEAFF. This chain connects TRBV6-5 to TRBJ1-1; TRBD1 might be the D (6 bases). The V and J ends lost 6 bases and 0 bases respectively, with 14 bases between them. Germline CDR1 MNHEY, CDR2 SVGAGI. This CDR3 spans 15 amino acids.

This clone was observed a handful of times. V and J are TRBV19 and TRBJ1-5, with 8 bases that match TRBD1. CDR1 and CDR2 from the germline V gene are LNHDA and SQIVND (reference sequence). V shed 7 bases and J 5 bases; nucleotides not matched to a gene: 7. The CDR3 has 14 residues. CDR3: CASKKTGEDQPQHF. CDR3 in DNA: TGTGCCAGTAAAAAGACAGGGGAGGATCAGCCCCAGCATTTT.

The rearrangement links TRBV2 to TRBJ2-2, with D perhaps TRBD1 (5 bases). This CDR3 is built from 15 residues. The germline gives CDR1 SNHLY, CDR2 FYNNEI. V was pared by 5 bases and J by 8 bases, with 18 bases between. Here the CDR3 reads CASSSGKMGQGELFF. In DNA form, the CDR3 reads TGTGCCAGCAGTTCAGGGAAGATGGGGCAAGGGGAGCTGTTTTTT.